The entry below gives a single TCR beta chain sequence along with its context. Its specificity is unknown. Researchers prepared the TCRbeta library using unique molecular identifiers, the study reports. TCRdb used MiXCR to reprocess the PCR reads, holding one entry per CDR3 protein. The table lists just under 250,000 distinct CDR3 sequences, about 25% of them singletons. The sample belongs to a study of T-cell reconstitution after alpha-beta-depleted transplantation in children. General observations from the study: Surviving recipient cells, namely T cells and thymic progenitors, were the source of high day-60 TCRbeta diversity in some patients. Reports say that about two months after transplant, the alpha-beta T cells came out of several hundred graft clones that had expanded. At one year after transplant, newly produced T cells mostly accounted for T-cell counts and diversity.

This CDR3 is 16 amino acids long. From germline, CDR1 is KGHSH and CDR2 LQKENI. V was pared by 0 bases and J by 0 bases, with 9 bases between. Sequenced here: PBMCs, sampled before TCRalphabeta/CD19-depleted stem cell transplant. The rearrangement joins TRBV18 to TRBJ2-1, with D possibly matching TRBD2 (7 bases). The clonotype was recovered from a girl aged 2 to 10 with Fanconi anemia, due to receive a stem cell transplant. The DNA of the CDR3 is TGTGCCAGCTCACCACCGGGAGGGGGCTCCTACAATGAGCAGTTCTTC. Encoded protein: CASSPPGGGSYNEQFF.